The 7 T cell receptor beta chains below all came from one sample that was sequenced in a study of Graves' ophthalmopathy and Graves' hyperthyroidism. RNA served as the template for amplifying TCR beta CDR3 regions. The first-round RT-PCR employed HTBI primers together with the Qiagen OneStep RT-PCR kit. A multiplex PCR was then performed as the second round. TCRdb re-called the multiplex PCR reads through MiXCR, storing one row per CDR3 protein. The table shows under 60,000 distinct CDR3 sequences, with 45% to 55% occurring only once. What was sequenced was peripheral blood. Receptor source: an adult woman with Graves' ophthalmopathy.

The chain is built from TRBV7-2 and TRBJ2-5; 7 nucleotides match TRBD2. The CDR3 is 11 residues long. The germline V gene has CDR1 SGHTA and CDR2 FQGNSA. V shed 9 bases, J shed 7 bases, and the junction held 5 bases outside the gene matches. CDR3: CARPASGTQYF. Written as DNA, the CDR3 is TGTGCCAGGCCGGCTAGCGGGACCCAGTACTTC.

Concerning this clonotype itself: A read error may account for a junction end that differs from germline. V and J are TRBV5-1 and TRBJ1-1, with D possibly TRBD1 on 5 matching bases. This CDR3 region has 14 residues. Looked up from germline, CDR1 is SGHRS and CDR2 is YFSETQ. The CDR3 nucleotides read TGCGCCGGCAGCTTGCGGGGACGTAGCACTGAGGCTTTCTTT. Translated, it gives CAGSLRGRSTEAFF. The whole variable domain, filled in from reference TRBV5-1 and TRBJ1-1, reads KAGVTQTPRYLIKTRGQQVTLSCSPISGHRSVSWYQQTPGQGLQFLFEYFSETQRNKGNFPGRFSGRQFSNSRSEMNVSTLELGDSALYLCAGSLRGRSTEAFFGQGTRLTVV.

This chain connects TRBV7-8 to TRBJ2-2; perhaps TRBD2 as D (6 bases). The CDR3 extends over 18 amino acids. Germline V CDR1 and CDR2: SGHVS, FQNEAQ. V shed 6 bases and J shed 1 base, with 21 bases lying between them. This chain's CDR3 is CASRTSPLRGGNTGELFF. CDR3 coding DNA: TGTGCCAGCAGAACATCCCCACTTAGGGGAGGGAACACCGGGGAGCTGTTTTTT.

The chain combines TRBV25-1 with TRBJ2-7; TRBD1 aligns across 9 bases. V was clipped by 4 bases and J by 2 bases; unmatched bases: 15. Germline CDR1 MGHDK, CDR2 SYGVNS. The CDR3 loop spans 18 amino acids. The CDR3 sequence is CASSASTRPGQGTYEQYF. The DNA of the CDR3 is TGTGCCAGCAGTGCCAGCACACGGCCCGGACAGGGGACCTACGAGCAGTACTTC.

At least ten counts were recorded for this clonotype. V and J are TRBV9 and TRBJ2-1; possible D gene TRBD2, 6 bases. There are 16 residues in the CDR3. V lost 4 bases to trimming and J lost 8 bases, with 22 bases between them. The germline gives CDR1 SGDLS, CDR2 YYNGEE. The CDR3 nucleotides read TGTGCCAGCAGCCCCTTAGCTCGGGCGGAGGGAGATGAGCAGTTCTTC. Translating it yields CASSPLARAEGDEQFF.

This clonotype occurred a few times. This chain uses TRBV19 with TRBJ2-1; D is perhaps TRBD1 (8 bases). V lost 3 bases and J lost 14, with 14 bases in between. Germline values: CDR1 LNHDA, CDR2 SQIVND (reference sequence). This CDR3 comprises 12 residues. The chain's CDR3 is CASSIGQGGKFF. In DNA form, the CDR3 reads TGTGCCAGTAGTATTGGACAGGGAGGGAAGTTCTTC. Full variable domain (remainder filled in from reference TRBV19 and TRBJ2-1): DGGITQSPKYLFRKEGQNVTLSCEQNLNHDAMYWYRQDPGQGLRLIYYSQIVNDFQKGDIAEGYSVSREKKESFPLTVTSAQKNPTAFYLCASSIGQGGKFFGPGTRLTVL.

This clonotype was recorded at least ten times. The rearrangement uses TRBV7-9 and TRBJ2-1; maybe TRBD2 (6 bases). The CDR3 is 14 residues long. The germline CDR1 and CDR2 sequences are SEHNR and FQNEAQ (reference sequence). V was pared by 0 bases and J by 4 bases, with 7 bases between. In DNA form, the CDR3 reads TGTGCCAGCAGCTTAGCGGCGGGGTACAATGAGCAGTTCTTC. Protein sequence: CASSLAAGYNEQFF.